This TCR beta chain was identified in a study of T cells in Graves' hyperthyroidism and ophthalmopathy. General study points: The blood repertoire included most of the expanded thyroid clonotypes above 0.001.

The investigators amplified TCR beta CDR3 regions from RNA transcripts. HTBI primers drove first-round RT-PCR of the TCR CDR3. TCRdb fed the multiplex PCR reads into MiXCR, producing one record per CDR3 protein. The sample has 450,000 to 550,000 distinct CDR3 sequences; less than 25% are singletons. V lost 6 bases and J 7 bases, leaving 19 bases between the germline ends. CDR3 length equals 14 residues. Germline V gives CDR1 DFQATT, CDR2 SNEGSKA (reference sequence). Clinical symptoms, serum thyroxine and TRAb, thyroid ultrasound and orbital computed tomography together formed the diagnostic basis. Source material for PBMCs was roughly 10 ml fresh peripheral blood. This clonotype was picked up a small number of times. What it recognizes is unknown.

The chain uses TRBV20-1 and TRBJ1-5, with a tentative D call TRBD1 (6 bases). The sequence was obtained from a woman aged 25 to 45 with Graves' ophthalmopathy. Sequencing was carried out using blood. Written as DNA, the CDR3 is TGCAGTGCCAGTATGGTGGGGGCGGGCCAGCCCCAGCATTTT. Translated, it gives CSASMVGAGQPQHF.